This T cell receptor beta chain emerged from a study of T-cell reconstitution after alpha-beta-depleted transplantation in children. This clonotype has more than one count but fewer than ten. The germline CDR1 and CDR2 sequences are SNHLY and FYNNEI. V was pared by 7 bases and J by 0 bases, with 9 bases between. This CDR3 has 14 residues. Using unique molecular identifiers, the investigators prepared the TCRbeta library. TCRdb processed the PCR reads anew with MiXCR; each CDR3 protein has one entry. The repertoire holds about 230,000 distinct CDR3 sequences, 9% to 10% seen once, with about 4.9% in the top ten.

Specimen: PBMCs from the stem cell graft donor, collected from the stem cell graft. The genes are TRBV2 and TRBJ2-2, with a weak D call TRBD2 (6 bases). The clonotype was recovered from a human donor who donated a stem cell graft to a child with SCID. The CDR3 DNA reads as TGTGCCAGCAAGGAGGGTACGAACACCGGGGAGCTGTTTTTT. This sequence encodes CASKEGTNTGELFF.